The clone carrying this T cell receptor (beta chain) was detected only a few times. Its cognate antigen is unknown. This specimen comes from a study of T cells after yellow fever vaccination. Overall study findings and caveats: After the booster, about 95% of CD4 and approximately 87% of CD8 primary-response clones were re-detected.

The TCR cDNA carried a universal primer site and UMIs from 5'RACE template switching. One entry per CDR3 protein, called by TCRdb with MiXCR from the 5' RACE reads. This table has 450,000 to 550,000 distinct CDR3 sequences, 20% to 25% appearing once. The CDR3 has 15 amino acids. The germline gives CDR1 SGHAT, CDR2 FQNNGV. The V segment lost 3 bases and the J segment 1 base; nucleotides outside the gene matches: 4. The starting material was PBMCs, obtained approximately 22 days after the first yellow fever vaccination. V is TRBV11-2 and J is TRBJ2-3, with 7 bases that match TRBD1. The source of this sequence is a man in his late teens or twenties who received the YFV17D yellow fever vaccine. CDR3 sequence (DNA): TGTGCCAGCAGCTTTGGACAGGCCCGCACAGATACGCAGTATTTT. This codes for CASSFGQARTDTQYF.